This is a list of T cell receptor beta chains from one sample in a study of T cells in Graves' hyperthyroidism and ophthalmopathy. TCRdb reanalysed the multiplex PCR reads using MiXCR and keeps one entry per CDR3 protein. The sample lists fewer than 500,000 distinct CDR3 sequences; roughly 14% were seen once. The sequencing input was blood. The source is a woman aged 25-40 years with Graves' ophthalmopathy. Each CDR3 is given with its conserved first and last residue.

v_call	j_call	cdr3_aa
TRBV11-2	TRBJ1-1	CASSSQGVGTNTEAFF
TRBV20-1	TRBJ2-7	CSASGGLGGYEQYF
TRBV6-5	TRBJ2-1	CASSYSRGSGGAFYNEQFF
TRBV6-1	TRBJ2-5	CASSESGGLAGTETQYF
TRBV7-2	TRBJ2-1	CASSPPRSSHNEQFF
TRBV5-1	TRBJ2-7	CASSGRQQYPIYEQYF
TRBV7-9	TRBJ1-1	CASSWEEGQGQQAFF
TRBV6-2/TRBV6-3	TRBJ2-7	CASSYGEESYEQYF
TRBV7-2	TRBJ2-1	CASSLVAGDNEQFF
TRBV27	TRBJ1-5	CASSRVGQRMSYSNQPQHF
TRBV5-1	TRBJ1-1	CASTRGLNTEAFF
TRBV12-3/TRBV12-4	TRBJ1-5	CASSRHEQPQHF
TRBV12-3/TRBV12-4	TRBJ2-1	CATQRPGLVYNEQFF
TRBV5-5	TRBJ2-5	CASSNQHASGTGENF
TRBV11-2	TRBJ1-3	CASSGLTGYGNTIYF
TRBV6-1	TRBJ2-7	CASTDPSGSGDLEQYF
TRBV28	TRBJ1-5	CASSFSGRAGQPQHF
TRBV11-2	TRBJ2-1	CASSFAGGPRGNEQFF
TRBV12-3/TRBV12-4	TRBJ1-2	CASSSSDRESIISVFYGYTF
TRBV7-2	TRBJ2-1	CASSLGGTSRWSEQFF
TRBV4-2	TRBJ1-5	CASSQDEMTPQHF
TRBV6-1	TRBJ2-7	CASRFDTNSYEQYF
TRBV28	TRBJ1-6	CASSQPSNSPLHF
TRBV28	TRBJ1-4	CASRGSPGVKLFF
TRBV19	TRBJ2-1	CASSALTGGSYNEQFF